The 29 T cell receptor beta chains below all came from one sample that was sequenced in a study of shared clonotypes between healthy human individuals. Clones were sequenced by immunoSEQ multiplex PCR, and TCRdb holds only the in-frame ones, with some missing. This table holds 2 million to 2.5 million clones, 95% found once. Sequenced input: naive CD4+ T cells sorted from blood. Subset noted: CD45RA+ positively selected. The receptor set was obtained from a young man in good health.

This chain connects TRBV5-1 to TRBJ1-2; TRBD1 agrees at 8 bases. J was trimmed by 6 bases and V by 7 bases; bases with no gene match: 17. This CDR3 has 16 amino acids. CDR1 and CDR2 (germline): SGHRS, YFSETQ. The CDR3 loop is CASHPLPGTGYDGYTF. CDR3 DNA: TGCGCCAGCCATCCACTACCCGGGACAGGTTATGATGGCTACACCTTC. The whole variable domain, filled in from reference TRBV5-1 and TRBJ1-2, reads KAGVTQTPRYLIKTRGQQVTLSCSPISGHRSVSWYQQTPGQGLQFLFEYFSETQRNKGNFPGRFSGRQFSNSRSEMNVSTLELGDSALYLCASHPLPGTGYDGYTFGSGTRLTVV.

A remark on this clone: Other DNA sequences in the same sample also yield this CDR3. The chain uses TRBV30 and TRBJ1-3, with D unresolved. The germline V gene has CDR1 GTSNPN and CDR2 SVGIG (reference sequence). The V gene lost 4 bases and the J gene lost 0 bases, with 4 bases spanning the gap. The CDR3 runs to 12 residues. CDR3 protein: CAWTLSGNTIYF. The CDR3 DNA follows: TGTGCCTGGACGCTCTCTGGAAACACCATATATTTT.

V usage is TRBV28 and J usage is TRBJ1-6, with a tentative D call TRBD1 (5 bases). Looked up from germline, CDR1 is MDHEN and CDR2 is SYDVKM. The CDR3 length is 15 residues. V lost 3 bases and J lost 6, with 12 bases in between. The DNA for the CDR3 is TGTGCCAGCAGTTTTTGGGACCGAACTAATTCACCCCTCCACTTT. Amino acid sequence: CASSFWDRTNSPLHF.

V is TRBV11-2 and J is TRBJ1-4; 7 bases align to TRBD1. J was trimmed by 0 bases and V by 4 bases; bases with no gene match: 2. Per the germline V gene, CDR1 is SGHAT and CDR2 is FQNNGV. The CDR3 length is 15 residues. CDR3 sequence reads: CASSYTGATNEKLFF. In DNA form, the CDR3 reads TGTGCCAGCAGCTACACAGGGGCAACTAATGAAAAACTGTTTTTT.

The chain is built from TRBV18 and TRBJ1-1, with D possibly TRBD1 on 6 matching bases. Germline values: CDR1 KGHSH, CDR2 LQKENI. This CDR3 is 15 amino acids long. The germline V and J ends were trimmed by 6 bases and 0 bases, with 14 bases remaining between them. This CDR3 is CASSGTGYMNTEAFF. CDR3 nucleotide sequence: TGTGCCAGCTCCGGCACAGGGTATATGAACACTGAAGCTTTCTTT.

A note on this clone: Other DNA sequences of this sample code for an identical CDR3. The chain uses TRBV5-1 and TRBJ1-1; D is undetermined. The V and J ends lost 4 bases and 2 bases respectively, with 6 bases between them. CDR1 and CDR2 (germline): SGHRS, YFSETQ. The CDR3 runs to 12 residues. As DNA, the CDR3 is TGCGCCAGCAGCCACGGAAACACTGAAGCTTTCTTT. It translates to CASSHGNTEAFF.

The V call is TRBV30, the J call TRBJ1-1; possibly TRBD1 for D (5 bases). Germline CDR1 and CDR2: GTSNPN and SVGIG (reference sequence). The CDR3 is 13 residues long. V gave up 1 base and J gave up 4 bases, with 10 bases separating them. For the CDR3, the DNA is TGTGCCTGGAGTGGTTCGGGGGGCACTGAAGCTTTCTTT. Translating gives CAWSGSGGTEAFF.

J is TRBJ1-2 and V is TRBV6-5, with D possibly matching TRBD1 (5 bases). Germline loops: CDR1 MNHEY, CDR2 SVGAGI. V lost 2 bases and J 4 bases, leaving 11 bases between the germline ends. The CDR3 runs to 14 residues. The DNA for the CDR3 is TGTGCCAGCAGTTACCGGGACTTGGGCTATGGCTACACCTTC. Translated: CASSYRDLGYGYTF.

A remark on this clone: Other DNA sequences in the same sample also yield this CDR3. The chain joins TRBV18 to TRBJ2-5, with 11 bases matching TRBD2. Germline CDR1 and CDR2: KGHSH and LQKENI. This CDR3 contains 16 residues. The V gene end was trimmed by 1 base and the J gene end by 1 base; junction bases not matched to a gene: 2. CDR3 region: CASSPRLAGGQETQYF. The CDR3 DNA is TGTGCCAGCTCACCACGGCTAGCGGGGGGCCAAGAGACCCAGTACTTC. The full variable domain, rest sourced from reference TRBV18 and TRBJ2-5, is NAGVMQNPRHLVRRRGQEARLRCSPMKGHSHVYWYRQLPEEGLKFMVYLQKENIIDESGMPKERFSAEFPKEGPSILRIQQVVRGDSAAYFCASSPRLAGGQETQYFGPGTRLLVL.

The rearrangement joins TRBV5-1 to TRBJ2-2; D perhaps matches TRBD1 (5 bases). Germline CDR1 SGHRS, CDR2 YFSETQ. The ends were cut back, 8 bases at V and 8 bases at J, with 22 bases in the middle. The CDR3 covers 15 residues. CDR3 in DNA: TGCGCCAGACCTAGGGGCCTTACGATCACAGGGGAGCTGTTTTTT. It encodes CARPRGLTITGELFF.

This chain links TRBV28 with TRBJ1-5; 7 nucleotides line up with TRBD1. Germline lookup yields CDR1 MDHEN and CDR2 SYDVKM. V trimming: 4 bases; J trimming: 2 bases; junction bases outside the gene matches: 5. This CDR3 has 15 amino acids. CDR3: CASSSPTGRNQPQHF. CDR3 DNA: TGTGCCAGCAGTTCTCCGACAGGGCGCAATCAGCCCCAGCATTTT.

Written as DNA, the CDR3 is TGTGCCAGCAGCCCCCCGGGACTAGCGGGAGGGCTATTGTATGAGCAGTTCTTC. It codes for CASSPPGLAGGLLYEQFF. The rearrangement joins TRBV7-2 to TRBJ2-1, with 16 bases that match TRBD2. CDR3 size: 18 residues. The J segment lost 8 bases and the V segment lost 5 bases, leaving 12 bases of the junction unmatched. Germline CDR1 is SGHTA and CDR2 is FQGNSA.

The chain is built from TRBV11-2 and TRBJ2-7; unclear D gene. The germline CDR1 and CDR2 sequences are SGHAT and FQNNGV. There are 14 residues in the CDR3. The ends were cut back, 6 bases at V and 4 bases at J, with 16 bases in the middle. The DNA of the CDR3 is TGTGCCAGCAGTTCCGGGCCGACCGGGTACGAGCAGTACTTC. Translation: CASSSGPTGYEQYF.

Here the CDR3 reads CASSSTGYTDTQYF. The CDR3 DNA sequence: TGTGCCAGCAGCTCAACGGGGTACACGGATACGCAGTATTTT. The chain carries TRBV11-2 and TRBJ2-3; D is perhaps TRBD2 (5 bases). The CDR3 is 14 residues long. V lost 4 bases to trimming and J lost 6 bases, with 14 bases between them. Germline V gives CDR1 SGHAT, CDR2 FQNNGV.

V and J are TRBV10-3 and TRBJ1-3; D is uncertain. Germline V gives CDR1 ENHRY, CDR2 SYGVKD. Between the trimmed V and J ends, which lost 0 bases and 0 bases, there was a span of 6 bases. CDR3 size: 15 residues. CDR3: CAISESSFSGNTIYF. The CDR3 DNA is TGTGCCATCAGTGAGTCGAGCTTCTCTGGAAACACCATATATTTT.

For the CDR3, the DNA is TGCGCCAGCATGGGCGGGCTAGCGGGAGATGAGCAGTTCTTC. This sequence encodes CASMGGLAGDEQFF. The chain employs TRBV5-1 and TRBJ2-1; 10 nucleotides line up with TRBD2. CDR1 is SGHRS, CDR2 YFSETQ, per germline. Germline trimming cut 6 bases from V and 8 bases from J; bases unmatched to any gene: 8. The CDR3 spans 14 residues.

The chain links TRBV6-1 to TRBJ2-7; TRBD1 matches at 9 bases. Germline-derived CDR1 and CDR2 are MNHNS and SASEGT. V trimming: 5 bases; J trimming: 2 bases; junction bases outside the gene matches: 7. The CDR3 consists of 15 residues. The DNA for the CDR3 is TGTGCCAGCAGTCTAACCGGGACAGGGACCTACGAGCAGTACTTC. Translating gives CASSLTGTGTYEQYF.

The gene calls are TRBV7-2 and TRBJ2-3, with 11 nucleotides matching TRBD2. This CDR3 is built from 14 residues. Germline lookup yields CDR1 SGHTA and CDR2 FQGNSA. V lost 5 bases, J lost 6 bases, and 4 bases stayed unmatched. CDR3 bases: TGTGCCAGCAGCGCGACTAGCGGGAAGGATACGCAGTATTTT. Protein product: CASSATSGKDTQYF.

The J gene is TRBJ2-5, the V gene TRBV7-8; TRBD2 matches at 10 bases. CDR1 SGHVS and CDR2 FQNEAQ come from the germline V gene. V trimming: 5 bases; J trimming: 5 bases; junction bases outside the gene matches: 8. CDR3 length equals 15 residues. In DNA, the CDR3 is TGTGCCAGCAGCCAGAGCGGGAGGGCCCTTGAGACCCAGTACTTC. Encoded protein: CASSQSGRALETQYF.

CDR3 DNA sequence: TGTGCCTGGAGTGTACTAGCGGATTTCACAGATACGCAGTATTTT. Encoded protein: CAWSVLADFTDTQYF. The chain carries TRBV30 and TRBJ2-3, with 8 bases matching TRBD2. With V trimmed by 0 bases and J by 2 bases, 4 bases remained unmatched. Germline loops: CDR1 GTSNPN, CDR2 SVGIG (reference sequence). The CDR3 extends over 15 amino acids.

J is TRBJ1-2 and V is TRBV30; 9 bases fit TRBD1. CDR1 is GTSNPN and CDR2 is SVGIG in the germline V gene (reference sequence). J gave up 8 bases and V 8 bases, and 12 bases lay outside the gene matches. This CDR3 comprises 13 residues. CDR3 DNA: TGTGCCAACTTACTACAGGGGGCAGGAGGCTACACCTTC. Its protein is CANLLQGAGGYTF.

V is TRBV11-3 and J is TRBJ2-5, with D tentatively TRBD2 (5 bases). V was pared by 5 bases and J by 5 bases, with 9 bases between. The V gene's germline CDR1 is SGHNT and CDR2 YENEEA. The CDR3 has 12 residues. In nucleotides, the CDR3 is TGTGCCAGCAGCGGCTCGGGGGAGACCCAGTACTTC. Its translation: CASSGSGETQYF.

The rearrangement uses TRBV18 and TRBJ2-7; 11 positions match TRBD2. V shed 4 bases and J 3 bases; nucleotides not matched to a gene: 11. The CDR3 is made up of 17 amino acids. CDR1 is KGHSH and CDR2 is LQKENI in the germline V gene. The CDR3 protein is CASSLDTSGRYGYEQYF. DNA for the CDR3: TGTGCCAGCTCACTTGATACTAGCGGGAGATACGGCTACGAGCAGTACTTC.

The chain links TRBV25-1 to TRBJ2-5; 9 bases match TRBD2. Germline lookup yields CDR1 MGHDK and CDR2 SYGVNS. The CDR3 extends over 14 amino acids. Trimming took 3 bases from V and 5 from J; bases not matched to a gene: 4. The CDR3, as DNA: TGTGCCAGCAGTGACCGCGGGGGGGCTGAGACCCAGTACTTC. The encoded protein is CASSDRGGAETQYF.

On this clone: This sample also contains other DNA sequences that code for the same CDR3. This sequence joins TRBV20-1 and TRBJ1-5; D call uncertain. CDR1 is DFQATT and CDR2 is SNEGSKA in the germline V gene (reference sequence). This CDR3 spans 11 amino acids. V was cut by 3 bases and J by 5 bases, with 5 bases left in between. The CDR3 loop is CSASPDQPQHF. The CDR3 DNA is TGCAGTGCTAGTCCCGATCAGCCCCAGCATTTT.

V gene TRBV6-5 combines with J gene TRBJ1-5, with D unresolved. V was cut by 6 bases and J by 4 bases, with 10 bases left in between. Germline V gene lookup returns CDR1 MNHEY and CDR2 SVGAGI. CDR3 length equals 13 residues. CDR3 DNA sequence: TGTGCCAGCAGATCGGGGAGAAATCAGCCCCAGCATTTT. It specifies CASRSGRNQPQHF.

This chain connects TRBV5-1 to TRBJ2-1, with TRBD1 matching over 11 bases. The germline CDR1 and CDR2 sequences are SGHRS and YFSETQ. The CDR3 extends over 15 amino acids. J gave up 7 bases and V 0 bases, and 3 bases lay outside the gene matches. The DNA of the CDR3 is TGCGCCAGCAGCTTGGGGACAGGGGGCGAGAATGAGCAGTTCTTC. Amino acids: CASSLGTGGENEQFF.

A few counts support this clone. Other DNA variants within this sample encode the same CDR3. The rearrangement uses TRBV5-1 and TRBJ2-7; 9 bases match TRBD1. CDR3 size: 14 residues. Germline V gene lookup returns CDR1 SGHRS and CDR2 YFSETQ. J gave up 4 bases and V 3 bases, and 5 bases lay outside the gene matches. Here the CDR3 DNA reads TGCGCCAGCAGCTCGACAGGGGGTAGGTACGAGCAGTACTTC. Amino acid sequence: CASSSTGGRYEQYF.

Remarks on this clone: At the DNA level, this CDR3 is encoded by other sequences in the same sample as well. V is TRBV4-1 and J is TRBJ2-3; no firm D call. With 1 base removed from V and 6 bases from J, the gap between germline ends came to 11 bases. Germline lookup yields CDR1 MGHRA and CDR2 YSYEKL. This CDR3 region has 14 residues. CDR3 sequence: CASSQVGVADTQYF. CDR3 bases: TGCGCCAGCAGCCAAGTGGGCGTGGCGGATACGCAGTATTTT.